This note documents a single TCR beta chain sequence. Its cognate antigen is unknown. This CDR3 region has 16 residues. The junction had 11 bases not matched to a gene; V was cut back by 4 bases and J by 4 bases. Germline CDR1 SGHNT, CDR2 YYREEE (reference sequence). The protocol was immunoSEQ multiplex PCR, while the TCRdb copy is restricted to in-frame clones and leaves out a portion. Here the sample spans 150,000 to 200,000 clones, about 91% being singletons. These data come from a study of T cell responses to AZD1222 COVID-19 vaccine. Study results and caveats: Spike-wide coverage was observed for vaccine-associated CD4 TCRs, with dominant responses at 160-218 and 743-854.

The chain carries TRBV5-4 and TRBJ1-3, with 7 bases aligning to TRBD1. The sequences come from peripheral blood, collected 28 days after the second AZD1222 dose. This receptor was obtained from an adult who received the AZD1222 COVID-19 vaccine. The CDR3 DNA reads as TGTGCCAGCAGCCGAACCGGGACAGCGGTCGGAAACACCATATATTTT. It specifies CASSRTGTAVGNTIYF.